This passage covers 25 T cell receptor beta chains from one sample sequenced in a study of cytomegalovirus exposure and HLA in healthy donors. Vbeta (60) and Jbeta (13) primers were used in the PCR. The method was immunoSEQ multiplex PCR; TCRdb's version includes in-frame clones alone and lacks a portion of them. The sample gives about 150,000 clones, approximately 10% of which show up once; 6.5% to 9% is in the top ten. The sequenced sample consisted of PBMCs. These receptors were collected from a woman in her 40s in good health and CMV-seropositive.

CDR3 loop: CASSLGQGAGYTF. CDR3 nucleotides: TGTGCCAGCAGTTTAGGACAGGGGGCTGGCTACACCTTC. The chain carries TRBV27 and TRBJ1-2; 11 bases map to TRBD1. Germline CDR1 is MNHEY and CDR2 is SMNVEV (reference sequence). V dropped 2 bases and J dropped 7; count of bases not matched to a gene: 0. CDR3 length: 13 amino acids.

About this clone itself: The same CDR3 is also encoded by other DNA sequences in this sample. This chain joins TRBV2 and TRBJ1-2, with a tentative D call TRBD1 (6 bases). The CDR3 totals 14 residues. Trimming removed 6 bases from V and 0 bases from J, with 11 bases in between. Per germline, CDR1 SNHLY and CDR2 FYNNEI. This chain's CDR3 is CASSVDRSNYGYTF. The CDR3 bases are TGTGCCAGCAGCGTCGACAGGTCTAACTATGGCTACACCTTC. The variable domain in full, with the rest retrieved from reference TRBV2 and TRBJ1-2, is EPEVTQTPSHQVTQMGQEVILRCVPISNHLYFYWYRQILGQKVEFLVSFYNNEISEKSEIFDDQFSVERPDGSNFTLKIRSTKLEDSAMYFCASSVDRSNYGYTFGSGTRLTVV.

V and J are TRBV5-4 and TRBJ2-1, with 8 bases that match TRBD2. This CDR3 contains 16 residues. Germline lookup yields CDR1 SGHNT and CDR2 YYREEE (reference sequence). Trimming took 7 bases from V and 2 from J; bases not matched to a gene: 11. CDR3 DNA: TGTGCCAGCCACCTGGACGGGGGGGCCCCCTACAATGAGCAGTTCTTC. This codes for CASHLDGGAPYNEQFF.

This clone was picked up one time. The CDR3 spells CASSQSREGRGSNQPQHF. The CDR3 nucleotides are TGCGCCAGCAGTCAATCAAGGGAAGGGAGGGGTAGCAATCAGCCCCAGCATTTT. The genes are TRBV23-1 and TRBJ1-5, with D possibly being TRBD1 (5 bases). TRBV23-1 is treated as an ORF (open reading frame) with a function not yet certain. Trimming shortened V by 0 bases and J by 0 bases, and 15 bases separated the two germline ends. The CDR3 consists of 18 residues.

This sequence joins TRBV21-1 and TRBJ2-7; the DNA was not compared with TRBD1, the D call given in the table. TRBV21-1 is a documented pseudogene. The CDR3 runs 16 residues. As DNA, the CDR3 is TGTGCCAGCACCTTACCCTCGGGACAGGCCCCCTACGAGCAGTACTTC. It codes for CASTLPSGQAPYEQYF.

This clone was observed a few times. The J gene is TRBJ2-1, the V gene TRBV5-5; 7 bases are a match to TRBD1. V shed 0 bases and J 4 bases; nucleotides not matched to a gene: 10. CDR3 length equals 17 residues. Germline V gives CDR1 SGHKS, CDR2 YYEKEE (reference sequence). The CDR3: CASSLAVGTEFYNEQFF. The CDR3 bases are TGTGCCAGCAGCTTGGCAGTCGGGACAGAGTTTTACAATGAGCAGTTCTTC.

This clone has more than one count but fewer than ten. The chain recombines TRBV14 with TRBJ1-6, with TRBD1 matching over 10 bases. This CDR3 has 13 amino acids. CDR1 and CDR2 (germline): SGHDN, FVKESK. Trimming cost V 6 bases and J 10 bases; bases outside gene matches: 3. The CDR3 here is CASSGTGDSPLHF. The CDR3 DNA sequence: TGTGCCAGCAGTGGGACAGGGGACTCACCCCTCCACTTT.

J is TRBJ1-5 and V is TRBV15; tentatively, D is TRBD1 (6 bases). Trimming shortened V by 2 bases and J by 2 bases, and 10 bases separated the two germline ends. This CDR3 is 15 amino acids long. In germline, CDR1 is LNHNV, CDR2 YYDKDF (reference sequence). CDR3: CATSRPNRGNQPQHF. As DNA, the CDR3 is TGTGCCACCAGCAGACCCAACAGGGGCAATCAGCCCCAGCATTTT. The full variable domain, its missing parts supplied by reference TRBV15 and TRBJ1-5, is DAMVIQNPRYQVTQFGKPVTLSCSQTLNHNVMYWYQQKSSQAPKLLFHYYDKDFNNEADTPDNFQSRRPNTSFCFLDIRSPGLGDTAMYLCATSRPNRGNQPQHFGDGTRLSIL.

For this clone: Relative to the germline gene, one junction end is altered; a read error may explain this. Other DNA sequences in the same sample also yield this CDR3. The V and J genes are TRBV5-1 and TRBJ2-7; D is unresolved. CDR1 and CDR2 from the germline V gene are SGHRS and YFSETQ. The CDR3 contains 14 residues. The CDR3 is CASSLESSSSEQYF. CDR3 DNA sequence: TGCGCCAGCAGTTTGGAGTCCAGTTCCAGCGAGCAGTACTTC.

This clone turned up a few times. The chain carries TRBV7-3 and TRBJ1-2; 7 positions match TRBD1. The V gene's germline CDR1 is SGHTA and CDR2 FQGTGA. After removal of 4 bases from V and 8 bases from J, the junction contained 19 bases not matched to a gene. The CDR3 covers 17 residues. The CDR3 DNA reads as TGTGCCAGCAGCTCGATCTCCCTGGACAGTTCACAGGGGGGCTACACCTTC. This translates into CASSSISLDSSQGGYTF.

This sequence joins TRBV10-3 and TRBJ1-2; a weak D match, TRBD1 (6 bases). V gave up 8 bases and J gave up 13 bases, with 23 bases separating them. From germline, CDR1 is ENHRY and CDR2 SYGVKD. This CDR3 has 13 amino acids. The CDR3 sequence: CAIGLGGAPSSTF. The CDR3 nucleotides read TGTGCCATCGGCTTAGGGGGGGCGCCGAGCTCCACCTTC.

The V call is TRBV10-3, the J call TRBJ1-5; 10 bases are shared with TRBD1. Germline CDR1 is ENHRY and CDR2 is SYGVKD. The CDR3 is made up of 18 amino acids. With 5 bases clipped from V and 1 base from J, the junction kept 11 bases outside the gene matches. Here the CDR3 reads CAISPSGGQGLSNQPQHF. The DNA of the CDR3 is TGTGCCATCAGTCCGAGCGGGGGACAGGGGCTAAGCAATCAGCCCCAGCATTTT.

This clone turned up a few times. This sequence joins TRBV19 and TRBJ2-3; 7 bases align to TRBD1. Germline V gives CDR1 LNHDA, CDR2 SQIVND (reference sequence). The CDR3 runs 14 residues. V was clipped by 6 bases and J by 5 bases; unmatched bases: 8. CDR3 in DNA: TGTGCCAGTAGACTTGACAGGGAAGGAGATACGCAGTATTTT. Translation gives CASRLDREGDTQYF.

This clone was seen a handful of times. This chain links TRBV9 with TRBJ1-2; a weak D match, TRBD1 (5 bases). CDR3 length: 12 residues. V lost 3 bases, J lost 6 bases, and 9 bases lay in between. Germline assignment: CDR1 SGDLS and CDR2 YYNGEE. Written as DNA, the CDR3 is TGTGCCAGCAGCGAGCCGGGGGATGGCTACACCTTC. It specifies CASSEPGDGYTF.

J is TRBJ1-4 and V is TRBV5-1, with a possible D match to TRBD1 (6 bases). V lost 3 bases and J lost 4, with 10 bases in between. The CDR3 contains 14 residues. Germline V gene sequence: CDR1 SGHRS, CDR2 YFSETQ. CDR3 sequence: CASSSDSNNEKLFF. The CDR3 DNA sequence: TGCGCCAGCAGCTCGGACAGCAATAATGAAAAACTGTTTTTT.

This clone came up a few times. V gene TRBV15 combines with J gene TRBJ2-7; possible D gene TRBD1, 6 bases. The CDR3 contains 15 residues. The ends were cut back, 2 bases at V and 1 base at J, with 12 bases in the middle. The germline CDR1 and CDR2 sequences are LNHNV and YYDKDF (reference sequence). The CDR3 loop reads CATSRNRDNSYEQYF. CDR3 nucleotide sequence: TGTGCCACCAGCAGAAACCGGGACAATTCCTACGAGCAGTACTTC.

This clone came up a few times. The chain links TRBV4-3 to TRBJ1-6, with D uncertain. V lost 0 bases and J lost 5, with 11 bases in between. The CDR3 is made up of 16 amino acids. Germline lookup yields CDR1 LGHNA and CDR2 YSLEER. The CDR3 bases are TGCGCCAGCAGCCAAGATATTGTCGGGAATAATTCACCCCTCCACTTT. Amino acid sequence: CASSQDIVGNNSPLHF.

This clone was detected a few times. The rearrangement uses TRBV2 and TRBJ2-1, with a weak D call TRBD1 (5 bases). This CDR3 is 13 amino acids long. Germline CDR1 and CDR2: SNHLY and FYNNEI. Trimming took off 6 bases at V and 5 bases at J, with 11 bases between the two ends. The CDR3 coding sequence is TGTGCCAGCAGGCGATTCAGGGACAATGAGCAGTTCTTC. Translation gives CASRRFRDNEQFF.

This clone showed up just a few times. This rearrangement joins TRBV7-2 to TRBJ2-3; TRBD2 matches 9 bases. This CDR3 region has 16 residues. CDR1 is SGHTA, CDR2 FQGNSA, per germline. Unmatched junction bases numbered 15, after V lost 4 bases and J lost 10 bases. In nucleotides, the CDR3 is TGTGCCAGCAGCTCCCCGCCCAGCGGGGGGCCACGAGCGCAGTATTTT. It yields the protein CASSSPPSGGPRAQYF. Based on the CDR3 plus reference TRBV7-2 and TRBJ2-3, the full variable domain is GAGVSQSPSNKVTEKGKDVELRCDPISGHTALYWYRQSLGQGLEFLIYFQGNSAPDKSGLPSDRFSAERTGGSVSTLTIQRTQQEDSAVYLCASSSPPSGGPRAQYFGPGTRLTVL.

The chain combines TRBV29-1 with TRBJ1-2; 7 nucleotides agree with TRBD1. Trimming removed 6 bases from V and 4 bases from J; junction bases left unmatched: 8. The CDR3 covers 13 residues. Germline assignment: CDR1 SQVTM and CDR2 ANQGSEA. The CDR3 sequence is CSVSGQTSYGYTF. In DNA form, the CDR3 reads TGCAGCGTCTCGGGACAGACTTCCTATGGCTACACCTTC. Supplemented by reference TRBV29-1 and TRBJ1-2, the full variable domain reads SAVISQKPSRDICQRGTSLTIQCQVDSQVTMMFWYRQQPGQSLTLIATANQGSEATYESGFVIDKFPISRPNLTFSTLTVSNMSPEDSSIYLCSVSGQTSYGYTFGSGTRLTVV.

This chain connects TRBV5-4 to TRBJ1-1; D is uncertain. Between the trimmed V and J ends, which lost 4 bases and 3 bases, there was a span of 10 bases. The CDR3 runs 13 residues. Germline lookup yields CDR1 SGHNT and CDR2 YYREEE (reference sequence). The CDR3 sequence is CASSRERDTEAFF. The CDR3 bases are TGTGCCAGCAGCAGGGAGCGGGACACTGAAGCTTTCTTT.

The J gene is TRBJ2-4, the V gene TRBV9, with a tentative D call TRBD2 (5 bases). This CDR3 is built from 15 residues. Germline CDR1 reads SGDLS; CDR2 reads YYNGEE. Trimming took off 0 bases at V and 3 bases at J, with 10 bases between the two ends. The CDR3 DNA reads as TGTGCCAGCAGCGTAGGAGGGCGGAACAAAAACATTCAGTACTTC. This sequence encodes CASSVGGRNKNIQYF.

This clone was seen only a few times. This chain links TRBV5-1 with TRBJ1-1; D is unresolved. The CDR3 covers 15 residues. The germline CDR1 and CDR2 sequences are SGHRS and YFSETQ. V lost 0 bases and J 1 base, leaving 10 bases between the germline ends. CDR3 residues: CASSLVWASNTEAFF. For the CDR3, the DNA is TGCGCCAGCAGCTTGGTCTGGGCCTCGAACACTGAAGCTTTCTTT.

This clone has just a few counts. CDR3 in amino acids: CASSLVASGNTIYF. CDR3 nucleotides: TGTGCCAGCAGCTTAGTGGCCTCTGGAAACACCATATATTTT. V is TRBV7-2 and J is TRBJ1-3; no reliable D call. Germline V gene sequence: CDR1 SGHTA, CDR2 FQGNSA. Trimming left V 1 base short and J 0 bases short, with 4 bases between. CDR3 length: 14 amino acids.

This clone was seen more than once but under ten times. CDR3 DNA sequence: TGTGCCAGCACCTCGACCCTCAACCTAGCGGGGGTCGACGGGGAGCTGTTTTTT. Amino acids: CASTSTLNLAGVDGELFF. The V gene is TRBV2, the J gene TRBJ2-2; 10 bases are a match to TRBD2. Unmatched junction bases numbered 18, after V lost 7 bases and J lost 7 bases. Germline assignment: CDR1 SNHLY and CDR2 FYNNEI. CDR3 length equals 18 residues.